This T cell receptor (beta chain) was sequenced for a study of tumor and adjacent non-tumor tissue in lung cancer. Study summary: Patients comprised over 9 adenocarcinoma, a couple of squamous cell carcinoma and 1 small cell lung cancer.

The library came from three nested PCR rounds adapted from ARM-PCR protocols. In TCRdb, the multiplex PCR reads were re-called with MiXCR into one record per CDR3 protein. The sample carries 90,000 to 100,000 distinct CDR3 sequences, 80% recorded once. The CDR3 is made up of 11 amino acids. The germline V gene encodes CDR1 DFQATT and CDR2 SNEGSKA (reference sequence). Trimming left V 4 bases short and J 4 bases short, with 7 bases between. There are many counts of this clonotype. What it binds is unknown. RNA was extracted from bulk tissue without any cell sorting. The normal lung tissue was taken more than 3 cm from the tumor edge. Between August and November 2014, newly diagnosed, chemotherapy-naive lung cancer patients underwent thoracic surgery in China. General study results and limits: Compared with tumor, normal lung showed significantly lower TCR diversity.

Sequenced: distant non-tumor lung tissue. The receptor's source is a man aged 60 to 69 with small cell lung cancer. V usage is TRBV20-1 and J usage is TRBJ1-1, with unresolved D. The CDR3 nucleotides are TGCAGTGCTACTGGGCGCACTGAAGCTTTCTTT. Translated: CSATGRTEAFF.